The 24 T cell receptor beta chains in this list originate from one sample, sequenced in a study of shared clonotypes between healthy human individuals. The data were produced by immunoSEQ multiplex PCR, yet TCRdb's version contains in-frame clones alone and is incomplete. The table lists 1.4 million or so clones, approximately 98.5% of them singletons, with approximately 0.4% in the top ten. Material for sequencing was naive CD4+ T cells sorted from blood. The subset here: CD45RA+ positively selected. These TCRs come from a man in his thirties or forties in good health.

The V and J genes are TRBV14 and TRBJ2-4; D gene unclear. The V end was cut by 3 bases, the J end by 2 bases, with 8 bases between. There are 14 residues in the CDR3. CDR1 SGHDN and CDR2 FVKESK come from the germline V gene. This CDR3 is CASSQLASKNIQYF. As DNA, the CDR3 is TGTGCCAGCAGCCAGTTGGCTTCCAAAAACATTCAGTACTTC. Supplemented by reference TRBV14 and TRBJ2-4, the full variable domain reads EAGVTQFPSHSVIEKGQTVTLRCDPISGHDNLYWYRRVMGKEIKFLLHFVKESKQDESGMPNNRFLAERTGGTYSTLKVQPAELEDSGVYFCASSQLASKNIQYFGAGTRLSVL.

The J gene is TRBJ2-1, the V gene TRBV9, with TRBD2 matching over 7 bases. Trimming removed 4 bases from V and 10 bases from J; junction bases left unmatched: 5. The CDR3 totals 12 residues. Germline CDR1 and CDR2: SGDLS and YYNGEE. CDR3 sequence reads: CASSSAGDEQFF. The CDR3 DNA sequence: TGTGCCAGCAGCTCCGCGGGAGACGAGCAGTTCTTC.

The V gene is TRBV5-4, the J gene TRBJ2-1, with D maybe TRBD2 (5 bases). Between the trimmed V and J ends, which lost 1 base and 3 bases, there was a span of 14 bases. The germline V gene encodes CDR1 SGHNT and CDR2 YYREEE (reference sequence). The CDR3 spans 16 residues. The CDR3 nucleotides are TGTGCCAGCAGCTTGCCCGCCGAGGGCAGCTACAATGAGCAGTTCTTC. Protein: CASSLPAEGSYNEQFF.

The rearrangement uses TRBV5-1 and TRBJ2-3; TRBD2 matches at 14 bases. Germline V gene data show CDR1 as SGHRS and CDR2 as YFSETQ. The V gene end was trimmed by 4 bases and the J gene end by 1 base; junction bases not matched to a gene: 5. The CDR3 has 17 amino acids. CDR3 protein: CASSAGTSGRRTDTQYF. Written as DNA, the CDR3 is TGCGCCAGCAGCGCCGGGACTAGCGGGAGACGCACAGATACGCAGTATTTT.

CDR3 nucleotides: TGTGCCAGCAGCTACGGGACAGGGGATTACGAGCAGTACTTC. It specifies CASSYGTGDYEQYF. This chain uses TRBV7-2 with TRBJ2-7, with 10 nucleotides matching TRBD1. From germline, CDR1 is SGHTA and CDR2 FQGNSA. The J segment lost 4 bases and the V segment lost 4 bases, leaving 4 bases of the junction unmatched. The CDR3 runs 14 residues.

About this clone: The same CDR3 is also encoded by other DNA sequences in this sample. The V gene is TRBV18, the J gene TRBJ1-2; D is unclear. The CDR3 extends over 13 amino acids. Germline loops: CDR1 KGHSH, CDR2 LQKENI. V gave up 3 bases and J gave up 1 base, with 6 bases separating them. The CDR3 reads CASSPTDNYGYTF. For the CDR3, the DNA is TGTGCCAGCTCACCCACGGATAACTATGGCTACACCTTC.

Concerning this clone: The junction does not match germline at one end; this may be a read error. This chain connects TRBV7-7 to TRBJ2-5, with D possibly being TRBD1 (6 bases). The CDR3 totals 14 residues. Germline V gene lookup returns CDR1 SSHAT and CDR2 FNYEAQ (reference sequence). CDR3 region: CASSAGTQQETQYF. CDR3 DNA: TGTGCTAGCAGCGCCGGGACACAGCAAGAGACCCAGTACTTC.

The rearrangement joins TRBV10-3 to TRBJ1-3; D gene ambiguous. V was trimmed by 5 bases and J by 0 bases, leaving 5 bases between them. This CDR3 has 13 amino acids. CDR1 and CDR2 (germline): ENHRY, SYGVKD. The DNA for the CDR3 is TGTGCCATCAGTCCTCTCTCTGGAAACACCATATATTTT. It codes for CAISPLSGNTIYF.

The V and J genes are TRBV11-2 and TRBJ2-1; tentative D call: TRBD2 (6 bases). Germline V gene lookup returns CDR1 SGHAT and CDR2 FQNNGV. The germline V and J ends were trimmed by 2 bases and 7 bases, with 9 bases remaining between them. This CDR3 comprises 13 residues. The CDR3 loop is CASSLTSGNEQFF. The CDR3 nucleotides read TGTGCCAGCAGCTTAACGAGCGGGAATGAGCAGTTCTTC.

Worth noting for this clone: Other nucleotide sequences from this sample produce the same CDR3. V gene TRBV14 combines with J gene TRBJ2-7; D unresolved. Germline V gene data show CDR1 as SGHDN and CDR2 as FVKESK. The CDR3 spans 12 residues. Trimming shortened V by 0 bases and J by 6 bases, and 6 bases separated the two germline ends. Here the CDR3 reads CASSQDWGEQYF. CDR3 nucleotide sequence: TGTGCCAGCAGCCAAGACTGGGGCGAGCAGTACTTC.

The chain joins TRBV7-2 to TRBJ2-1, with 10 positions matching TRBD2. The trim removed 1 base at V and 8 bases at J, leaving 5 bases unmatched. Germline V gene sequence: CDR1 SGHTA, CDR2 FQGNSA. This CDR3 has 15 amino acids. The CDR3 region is CASSLGLAGAHEQFF. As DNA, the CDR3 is TGTGCCAGCAGCTTAGGACTAGCGGGTGCCCATGAGCAGTTCTTC.

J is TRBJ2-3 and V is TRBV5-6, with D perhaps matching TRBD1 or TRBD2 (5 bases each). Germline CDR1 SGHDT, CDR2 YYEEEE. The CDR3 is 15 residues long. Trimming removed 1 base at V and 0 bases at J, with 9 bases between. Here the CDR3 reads CASSLYRDSTDTQYF. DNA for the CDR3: TGTGCCAGCAGCTTGTACCGGGACAGCACAGATACGCAGTATTTT.

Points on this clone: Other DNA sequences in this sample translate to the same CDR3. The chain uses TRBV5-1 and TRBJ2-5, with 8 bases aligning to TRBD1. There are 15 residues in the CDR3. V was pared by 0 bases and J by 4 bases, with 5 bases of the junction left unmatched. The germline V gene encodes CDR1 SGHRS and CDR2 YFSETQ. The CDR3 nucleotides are TGCGCCAGCAGCTTGGAGTCAGGGGGCGGAGAGACCCAGTACTTC. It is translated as CASSLESGGGETQYF.

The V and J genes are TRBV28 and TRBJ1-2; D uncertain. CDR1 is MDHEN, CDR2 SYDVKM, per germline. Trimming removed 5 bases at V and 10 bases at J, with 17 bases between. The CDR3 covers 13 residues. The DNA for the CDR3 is TGTGCCAGCAGTCCTCCGGGCCTTATTTACTACACCTTC. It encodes CASSPPGLIYYTF.

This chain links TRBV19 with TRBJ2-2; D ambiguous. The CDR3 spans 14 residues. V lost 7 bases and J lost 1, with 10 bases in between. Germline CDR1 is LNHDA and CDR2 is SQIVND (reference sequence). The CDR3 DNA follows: TGTGCCAGTATTACGAATGGGAACACCGGGGAGCTGTTTTTT. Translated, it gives CASITNGNTGELFF.

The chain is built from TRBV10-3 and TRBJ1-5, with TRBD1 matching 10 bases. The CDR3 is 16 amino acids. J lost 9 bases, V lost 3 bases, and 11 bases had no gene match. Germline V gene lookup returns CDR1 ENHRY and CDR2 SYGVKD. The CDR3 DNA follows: TGTGCCATCAGTGATTCCGGGACAGGGGCCCTGTGGCCCCAGCATTTT. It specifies CAISDSGTGALWPQHF.

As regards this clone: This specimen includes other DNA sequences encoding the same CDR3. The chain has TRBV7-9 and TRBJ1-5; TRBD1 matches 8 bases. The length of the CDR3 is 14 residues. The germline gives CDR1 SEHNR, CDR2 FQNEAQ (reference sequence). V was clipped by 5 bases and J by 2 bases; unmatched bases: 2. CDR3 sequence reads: CASSLTGGNQPQHF. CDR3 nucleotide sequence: TGTGCCAGCAGCCTGACAGGGGGCAATCAGCCCCAGCATTTT. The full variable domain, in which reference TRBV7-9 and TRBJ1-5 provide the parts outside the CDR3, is DTGVSQNPRHKITKRGQNVTFRCDPISEHNRLYWYRQTLGQGPEFLTYFQNEAQLEKSRLLSDRFSAERPKGSFSTLEIQRTEQGDSAMYLCASSLTGGNQPQHFGDGTRLSIL.

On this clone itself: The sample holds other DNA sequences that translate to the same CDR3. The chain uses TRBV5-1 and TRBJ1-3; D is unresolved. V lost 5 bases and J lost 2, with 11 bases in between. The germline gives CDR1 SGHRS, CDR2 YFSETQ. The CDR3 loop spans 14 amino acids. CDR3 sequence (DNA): TGCGCCAGCAGTTCTACAGCCGCTGGAAACACCATATATTTT. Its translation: CASSSTAAGNTIYF.

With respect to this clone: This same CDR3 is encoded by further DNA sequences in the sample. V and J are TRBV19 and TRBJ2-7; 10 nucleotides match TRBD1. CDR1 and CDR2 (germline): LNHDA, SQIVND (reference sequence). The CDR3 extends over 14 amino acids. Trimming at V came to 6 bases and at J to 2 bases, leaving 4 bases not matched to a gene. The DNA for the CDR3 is TGTGCCAGTAGCACCGGGACAGGGGCCTACGAGCAGTACTTC. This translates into CASSTGTGAYEQYF.

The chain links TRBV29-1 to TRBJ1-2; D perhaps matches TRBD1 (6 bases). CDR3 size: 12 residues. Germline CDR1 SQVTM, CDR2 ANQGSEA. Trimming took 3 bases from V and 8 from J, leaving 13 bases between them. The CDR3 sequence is CSVDPGQWGYTF. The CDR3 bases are TGCAGCGTTGACCCCGGACAGTGGGGCTACACCTTC.

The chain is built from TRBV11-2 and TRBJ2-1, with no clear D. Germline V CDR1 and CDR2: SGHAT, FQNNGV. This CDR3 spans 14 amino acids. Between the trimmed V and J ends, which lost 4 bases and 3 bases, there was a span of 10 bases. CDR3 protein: CASSSLAGYNEQFF. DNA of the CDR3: TGTGCCAGCAGCTCCCTGGCAGGCTACAATGAGCAGTTCTTC.

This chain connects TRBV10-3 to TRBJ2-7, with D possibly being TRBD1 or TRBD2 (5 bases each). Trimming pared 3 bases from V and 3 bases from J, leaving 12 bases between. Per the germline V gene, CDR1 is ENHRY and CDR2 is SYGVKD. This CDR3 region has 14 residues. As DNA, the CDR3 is TGTGCCATCAGTGAAGGGGCGGAGGTCTACGAGCAGTACTTC. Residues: CAISEGAEVYEQYF.

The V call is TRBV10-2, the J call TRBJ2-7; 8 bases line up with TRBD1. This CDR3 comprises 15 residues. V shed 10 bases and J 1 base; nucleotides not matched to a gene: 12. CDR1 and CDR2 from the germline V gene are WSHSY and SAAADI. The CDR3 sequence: CATVPRQGNSYEQYF. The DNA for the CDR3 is TGCGCCACCGTACCCCGACAGGGGAATTCCTACGAGCAGTACTTC.

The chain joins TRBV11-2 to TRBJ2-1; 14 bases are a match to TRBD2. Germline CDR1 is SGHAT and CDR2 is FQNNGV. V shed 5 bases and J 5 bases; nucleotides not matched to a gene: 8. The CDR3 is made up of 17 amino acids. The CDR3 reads CASSRTSGRPSHNEQFF. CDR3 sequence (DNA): TGTGCCAGCAGCCGGACTAGCGGGAGGCCGTCCCACAATGAGCAGTTCTTC.